This T cell receptor (beta chain) was captured in a study of T-cell memory formation after mild COVID-19. This clonotype appeared many times. One entry per CDR3 protein results from TCRdb running MiXCR on the 5' RACE reads. The sample carries about 15,000 distinct CDR3 sequences, approximately 23% recorded once. This sequence was found in a young man who had mild COVID-19 (a few samples of this study predate the infection). Cell type and time point are not known. The sequencing input was PBMCs or a T cell subset sorted from them (not recorded which).

The CDR3 DNA sequence: TGTGCCAGCAGTTTAGCGGGGGGGGGCGATAATACGCAGTATTTT. Residues: CASSLAGGGDNTQYF. The genes are TRBV12-3 or TRBV12-4 and TRBJ2-3; a weak D match, TRBD2 (7 bases). V lost 0 bases and J lost 7, with 14 bases in between. This CDR3 contains 15 residues.